This T cell receptor beta chain comes out of a study of CD8 T cells in Susac syndrome. In the study overall: Active disease was present in about 6 of the sequenced Susac syndrome patients, whereas roughly 8 of them were in remission.

High-throughput TCR beta sequencing covered peripheral CD8+ and CD4+ T cells. CD8+ and CD4+ T cells were negatively isolated; TEMRA cells were FACS-enriched. Reverse transcription of roughly 0.5 to 1 ug RNA was performed with random hexamers. Multiplex immunoSEQ PCR targeted 54 Vbeta and 13 Jbeta TCR beta segments. A single record per CDR3 protein comes from TCRdb applying MiXCR to the immunoSEQ multiplex PCR reads. The sample gives some 200,000 distinct CDR3 sequences, approximately 94% of which show up once; roughly 0.093% is in the top ten. CDR1 and CDR2 from the germline V gene are SGHTA and FQGNSA. The V end was cut by 11 bases, the J end by 2 bases, with 15 bases between. The CDR3 extends over 14 amino acids.

This TCR derives from a human donor with Susac syndrome. Input material: CD4+ T cells from PBMCs. The genes are TRBV7-2 and TRBJ2-2, with D possibly being TRBD1 (5 bases). The CDR3 loop is CAVPKGRNTGELFF. Here the CDR3 DNA reads TGTGCCGTTCCTAAGGGGCGCAACACCGGGGAGCTGTTTTTT.